Given below is one TCR beta chain in context. Its antigen remains unidentified. This specimen belongs to a study of T cell responses to AZD1222 COVID-19 vaccine. Across the whole study: Second-dose intervals near 4 or 12 weeks were combined.

Unmatched junction bases numbered 9, after V lost 6 bases and J lost 4 bases. Germline assignment: CDR1 MDHEN and CDR2 SYDVKM. The CDR3 sequence is 15 residues long. Findings and limits, study-wide: Spike-specific TCR breadth rose after two AZD1222 doses, and depth rose as well. The study reported that nearly half of spike-specific TCRs target unmutated variant regions. Seropositive at baseline were only six AZD1222 recipients.

The data were produced by immunoSEQ multiplex PCR, yet TCRdb's version contains in-frame clones alone and is incomplete. This repertoire shows more than 150,000 clones, roughly nine tenths found once; its top ten account for 1.8%. The sample was peripheral blood, taken on day 0 of AZD1222 vaccination. The chain combines TRBV28 with TRBJ1-5; the match to TRBD1 covers 7 bases. This receptor was obtained from an adult in good health. CDR3 amino acids: CASSQRTGTNQPQHF. The CDR3 DNA follows: TGTGCCAGCAGCCAGAGGACAGGAACTAATCAGCCCCAGCATTTT.